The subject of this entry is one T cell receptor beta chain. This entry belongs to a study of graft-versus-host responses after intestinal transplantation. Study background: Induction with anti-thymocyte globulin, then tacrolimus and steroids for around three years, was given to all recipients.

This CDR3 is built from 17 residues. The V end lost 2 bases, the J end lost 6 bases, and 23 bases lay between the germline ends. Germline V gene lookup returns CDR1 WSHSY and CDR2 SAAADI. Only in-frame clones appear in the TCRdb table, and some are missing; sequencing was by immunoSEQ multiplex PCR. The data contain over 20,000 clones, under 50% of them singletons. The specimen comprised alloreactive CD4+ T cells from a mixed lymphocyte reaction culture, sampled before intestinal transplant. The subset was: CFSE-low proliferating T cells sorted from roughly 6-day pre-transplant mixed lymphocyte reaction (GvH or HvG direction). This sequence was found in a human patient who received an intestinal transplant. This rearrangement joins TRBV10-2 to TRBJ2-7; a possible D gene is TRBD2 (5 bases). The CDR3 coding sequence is TGCGCCAGCAGTGAGGACGATTGGGAACTCCGGGGATCCGAGCAGTACTTC. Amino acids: CASSEDDWELRGSEQYF.